This TCR beta chain was captured in a study of blood T cell repertoires in COVID-19. Turning to the study itself: Samples came from the United States, Italy and Spain, spanning acute and convalescent COVID-19.

TCRdb's copy holds only in-frame clones and misses some; the assay was immunoSEQ multiplex PCR. The sample yields approximately 280,000 clones, 85% seen once. Participants spanned ages about 18 to 90 years and resided in over 20 US areas. Assignment of participants to cohorts was predicated upon participant-reported clinical history. The recovered donors of Cohort 3 showed two negative PCRs, clearance, or symptom resolution. This CDR3 has 14 amino acids. Trimming took 5 bases from V and 6 from J, leaving 14 bases between them. The germline CDR1 and CDR2 sequences are MDHEN and SYDVKM. The V call is TRBV28, the J call TRBJ1-5; D is ambiguous. This TCR came from a woman aged 45-65 years who had recovered from COVID-19. Sequenced sample: PBMCs or T cells enriched from blood (not recorded which). CDR3 sequence reads: CASSPHSGTQPQHF. In DNA, the CDR3 is TGTGCCAGCAGTCCCCACTCTGGTACTCAGCCCCAGCATTTT.